This TCR beta chain came from a study of blood T cell repertoires in COVID-19. Study-level information: Acute and convalescent COVID-19 samples came from the United States, Italy and Spain. In each case, the material was cDNA or gDNA derived from T cells, B-cell-depleted T cells, or PBMCs.

V dropped 0 bases and J dropped 13 bases, with 21 bases sitting between them. CDR1 is SNHLY, CDR2 FYNNEI, per germline. This CDR3 comprises 16 residues. In this sample, this clone turned up a few times. The participants were between 18 and 89 years old and came from roughly 25 US areas. Original data processing: The assay estimated nucleated cells by amplifying reference gene primers. The table came from immunoSEQ multiplex PCR; TCRdb's copy has only in-frame clones and leaves some out. That table gives V, J and clone size, and the DNA gave D and trimming. In the table there are some 330,000 clones, roughly four fifths of which are singletons.

V gene TRBV2 combines with J gene TRBJ1-4, with a tentative D call TRBD1 (5 bases). The sample was PBMCs or T cells enriched from blood (not recorded which). The receptor was isolated from a woman aged 50 to 60 who had recovered from COVID-19. The CDR3 nucleotides are TGTGCCAGCAGTGAAGCGCAGGCTGGCTTAGGGGTAGGACTGTTTTTT. Amino acids: CASSEAQAGLGVGLFF.